These 18 T cell receptor beta chains originate from one sample sequenced in a study of cytomegalovirus exposure and HLA in healthy donors. Measured with immunoSEQ multiplex PCR; TCRdb has only the in-frame clones, and not every one. Altogether roughly 150,000 clones are present, 89% being singletons, with the ten largest covering approximately 10%. Sequencing used PBMCs. The receptors were sampled from a woman aged 18 to 35 in good health and CMV-seropositive.

DNA of the CDR3: TGTGCCAGCAGCCACGGGACAGGACTAACTACTAACTATGGCTACACCTTC. Its translation is CASSHGTGLTTNYGYTF. The chain carries TRBV13 and TRBJ1-2, with TRBD1 matching 8 bases. Germline V gene sequence: CDR1 PRHDT, CDR2 FYEKMQ (reference sequence). This CDR3 is built from 17 residues. The J segment lost 0 bases and the V segment lost 5 bases, leaving 11 bases of the junction unmatched. The variable domain in full, completed from reference TRBV13 and TRBJ1-2, reads AAGVIQSPRHLIKEKRETATLKCYPIPRHDTVYWYQQGPGQDPQFLISFYEKMQSDKGSIPDRFSAQQFSDYHSELNMSSLELGDSALYFCASSHGTGLTTNYGYTFGSGTRLTVV.

CDR3 bases: TGTGCCAGCAGCCTCCAGCGGGAGGACTACGAGCAGTACTTC. Protein: CASSLQREDYEQYF. The chain employs TRBV2 and TRBJ2-7; 9 bases are shared with TRBD2. This CDR3 region has 14 residues. With 6 bases clipped from V and 3 bases from J, the junction kept 6 bases outside the gene matches. Germline CDR1 SNHLY, CDR2 FYNNEI.

V gene TRBV13 combines with J gene TRBJ2-2; TRBD2 aligns across 8 bases. Trimming cost V 1 base and J 3 bases; bases outside gene matches: 4. The CDR3 length is 16 residues. In germline, CDR1 is PRHDT, CDR2 FYEKMQ (reference sequence). The CDR3 spells CASSLEGGRYTGELFF. CDR3 DNA: TGTGCCAGCAGCTTAGAAGGCGGGAGGTACACCGGGGAGCTGTTTTTT.

The chain uses TRBV9 and TRBJ2-7, with D maybe TRBD1 (5 bases). Germline values: CDR1 SGDLS, CDR2 YYNGEE. The V end lost 0 bases, the J end lost 2 bases, and 12 bases lay between the germline ends. CDR3 length: 15 residues. The CDR3 reads CASSVVVGLTYEQYF. The CDR3 DNA reads as TGTGCCAGCAGCGTAGTGGTGGGGCTAACCTACGAGCAGTACTTC.

The chain is built from TRBV9 and TRBJ2-2; tentative D call: TRBD1 (6 bases). Per the germline V gene, CDR1 is SGDLS and CDR2 is YYNGEE. Trimming took off 4 bases at V and 1 base at J, with 11 bases between the two ends. The CDR3 runs to 15 residues. The CDR3 nucleotides read TGTGCCAGCAGCCCTCAGGGACAGAACACCGGGGAGCTGTTTTTT. Protein sequence: CASSPQGQNTGELFF.

The chain carries TRBV30 and TRBJ2-2, with D maybe TRBD1 (6 bases). Germline loops: CDR1 GTSNPN, CDR2 SVGIG (reference sequence). The CDR3 runs to 14 residues. V shed 3 bases and J shed 4 bases, with 12 bases lying between them. This chain's CDR3 is CAWRRGMGTGELFF. The DNA of the CDR3 is TGTGCCTGGAGGAGGGGGATGGGCACCGGGGAGCTGTTTTTT.

V usage is TRBV5-4 and J usage is TRBJ2-1, with a tentative D call TRBD2 (6 bases). With 2 bases removed from V and 0 bases from J, the gap between germline ends came to 9 bases. The CDR3 consists of 15 residues. Germline values: CDR1 SGHNT, CDR2 YYREEE (reference sequence). CDR3 in DNA: TGTGCCAGCAGCTTTGGGGGAGGCTCCTACAATGAGCAGTTCTTC. It yields the protein CASSFGGGSYNEQFF. Full variable domain (rest looked up from reference TRBV5-4 and TRBJ2-1): ETGVTQSPTHLIKTRGQQVTLRCSSQSGHNTVSWYQQALGQGPQFIFQYYREEENGRGNFPPRFSGLQFPNYSSELNVNALELDDSALYLCASSFGGGSYNEQFFGPGTRLTVL.

The chain links TRBV11-3 to TRBJ2-1; possibly TRBD1 for D (6 bases). Germline V gene data show CDR1 as SGHNT and CDR2 as YENEEA. The ends were cut back, 5 bases at V and 7 bases at J, with 15 bases in the middle. There are 14 residues in the CDR3. CDR3 sequence reads: CASSLSTGGNEQFF. The DNA for the CDR3 is TGTGCCAGCAGCCTCTCGACAGGAGGAAATGAGCAGTTCTTC.

The rearrangement joins TRBV9 to TRBJ1-1; D unclear. V shed 0 bases and J shed 3 bases, with 12 bases lying between them. Per germline, CDR1 SGDLS and CDR2 YYNGEE. This CDR3 is 15 amino acids long. CDR3 sequence reads: CASSVGSRVDTEAFF. The CDR3 DNA follows: TGTGCCAGCAGCGTAGGAAGTAGAGTCGACACTGAAGCTTTCTTT. The full variable domain, in which reference TRBV9 and TRBJ1-1 provide the parts outside the CDR3, is DSGVTQTPKHLITATGQRVTLRCSPRSGDLSVYWYQQSLDQGLQFLIQYYNGEERAKGNILERFSAQQFPDLHSELNLSSLELGDSALYFCASSVGSRVDTEAFFGQGTRLTVV.

This clone showed up many times. The chain uses TRBV19 and TRBJ2-5, with 10 bases identical to TRBD1. This CDR3 region has 15 residues. V gave up 4 bases and J gave up 2 bases; unmatched junction bases: 4. Germline V gene data show CDR1 as LNHDA and CDR2 as SQIVND (reference sequence). The CDR3 coding sequence is TGTGCCAGTAGTAGGGGACAGGGGCCGCAAGAGACCCAGTACTTC. This codes for CASSRGQGPQETQYF.

The chain couples TRBV27 to TRBJ2-1; tentatively, D is TRBD2 (6 bases). Trimming took off 5 bases at V and 3 bases at J, with 11 bases between the two ends. This CDR3 is 14 amino acids long. Germline lookup yields CDR1 MNHEY and CDR2 SMNVEV (reference sequence). The CDR3: CASSRDFYYNEQFF. CDR3 DNA: TGTGCCAGCAGTCGGGACTTCTACTACAATGAGCAGTTCTTC.

This clone was seen a handful of times. A read error may account for a junction end that differs from germline. The chain combines TRBV7-7 with TRBJ2-7, with 9 positions matching TRBD1. The CDR3 length is 14 residues. The germline V gene has CDR1 SSHAT and CDR2 FNYEAQ (reference sequence). CDR3 sequence: CASSPGTGRLEQYF. For the CDR3, the DNA is TGTGCTAGCAGCCCCGGGACAGGGCGCCTCGAGCAGTACTTC. Together with reference TRBV7-7 and TRBJ2-7, the CDR3 gives the full variable domain: GAGVSQSPRYKVTKRGQDVTLRCDPISSHATLYWYQQALGQGPEFLTYFNYEAQPDKSGLPSDRFSAERPEGSISTLTIQRTEQRDSAMYRCASSPGTGRLEQYFGPGTRLTVT.

The chain uses TRBV14 and TRBJ2-5; unclear D gene. Germline V gene lookup returns CDR1 SGHDN and CDR2 FVKESK. The CDR3 loop spans 11 amino acids. V was trimmed by 6 bases and J by 2 bases, leaving 4 bases between them. In nucleotides, the CDR3 is TGTGCCAGCAGTTATCAAGAGACCCAGTACTTC. This sequence encodes CASSYQETQYF.

V and J are TRBV28 and TRBJ1-2; D perhaps matches TRBD1 (6 bases). With 6 bases removed from V and 4 bases from J, the gap between germline ends came to 15 bases. The CDR3 contains 14 residues. Germline assignment: CDR1 MDHEN and CDR2 SYDVKM. The CDR3 sequence: CASSVTGALYGYTF. The CDR3 DNA follows: TGTGCCAGCAGCGTGACAGGAGCCCTCTATGGCTACACCTTC.

The chain couples TRBV19 to TRBJ1-1; D unresolved. Germline V gene lookup returns CDR1 LNHDA and CDR2 SQIVND (reference sequence). CDR3 size: 13 residues. The V end lost 5 bases, the J end lost 6 bases, and 13 bases lay between the germline ends. This chain's CDR3 is CASSDNSLAEAFF. In DNA, the CDR3 is TGTGCCAGTAGTGACAACTCTCTCGCTGAAGCTTTCTTT.

This chain joins TRBV11-3 and TRBJ1-3; D unresolved. V lost 3 bases, J lost 1 base, and 10 bases lay in between. Germline V gives CDR1 SGHNT, CDR2 YENEEA. The CDR3 length is 15 residues. The DNA of the CDR3 is TGTGCCAGCAGCTTTACAGTGCTGTCTGGAAACACCATATATTTT. Amino acids: CASSFTVLSGNTIYF.

The CDR3 DNA reads as TGTGCCATCAGGGACCTAGCGGGAGACTACGAGCAGTACTTC. This encodes CAIRDLAGDYEQYF. The V call is TRBV10-3, the J call TRBJ2-7, with 10 bases that match TRBD2. The ends lost 6 bases at V and 3 bases at J; junction bases unmatched: 5. The CDR3 has 14 residues. Germline V lookup: CDR1 ENHRY, CDR2 SYGVKD.

The chain joins TRBV7-8 to TRBJ2-3; 11 nucleotides agree with TRBD2. Per germline, CDR1 SGHVS and CDR2 FQNEAQ. V was pared by 3 bases and J by 6 bases, with 8 bases of the junction left unmatched. The CDR3 length is 16 residues. This CDR3 reads CASSFSGRVLLDTQYF. CDR3 nucleotide sequence: TGTGCCAGCAGCTTTAGCGGGAGGGTATTGTTGGATACGCAGTATTTT.